The 28 T cell receptor beta chains below come from one sample, sequenced in a study of OX40 agonist ivuxolimab in advanced cancers. Using immunoSEQ multiplex PCR, the repertoire was profiled, and TCRdb retains in-frame clones only, with some absent. The sample carries roughly 100,000 clones, almost 90% recorded once. Sequenced here: CD4+ or CD8+ T cells sorted from blood, sampled in a trial of the OX40 agonist ivuxolimab. The receptors shown here come from an adult with an advanced solid tumor such as melanoma, head and neck, liver or kidney cancer.

The chain joins TRBV9 to TRBJ1-4; no reliable D call. Trimming left V 0 bases short and J 3 bases short, with 9 bases between. Germline V gene sequence: CDR1 SGDLS, CDR2 YYNGEE. The CDR3 extends over 15 amino acids. CDR3 sequence reads: CASSVVGRANEKLFF. For the CDR3, the DNA is TGTGCCAGCAGCGTAGTGGGTCGTGCTAATGAAAAACTGTTTTTT.

The V gene is TRBV4-1, the J gene TRBJ2-5; perhaps TRBD1 as D (6 bases). This CDR3 region has 13 residues. Per germline, CDR1 MGHRA and CDR2 YSYEKL. The germline V and J ends were trimmed by 1 base and 10 bases, with 13 bases remaining between them. The CDR3 DNA reads TGCGCCAGCAGCCAAGCCTTCAGGGGTCGCCAGTACTTC. This gives the protein CASSQAFRGRQYF.

This chain uses TRBV4-2 with TRBJ2-1, with D maybe TRBD2 (5 bases). Trimming took off 0 bases at V and 0 bases at J, with 6 bases between the two ends. This CDR3 spans 15 amino acids. CDR1 is LGHNA and CDR2 is YNFKEQ in the germline V gene. CDR3 region: CASSQEGSSYNEQFF. CDR3 nucleotides: TGTGCCAGCAGCCAAGAGGGGAGCTCCTACAATGAGCAGTTCTTC.

The V call is TRBV6-1, the J call TRBJ1-2, with D perhaps TRBD1 (6 bases). CDR3 length: 17 residues. CDR1 and CDR2 (germline): MNHNS, SASEGT. The V gene lost 1 base and the J gene lost 4 bases, with 19 bases spanning the gap. CDR3 sequence (DNA): TGTGCCAGCAGTGAAGAAGTGGGGGCAGGGTCTGGCTATGGCTACACCTTC. Protein sequence: CASSEEVGAGSGYGYTF.

This clone was detected once. The CDR3 sequence: CASSPPGHLNTGELFF. The CDR3 bases are TGCGCCAGCAGTCCCCCTGGCCATTTGAACACCGGGGAGCTGTTTTTT. The genes are TRBV5-1 and TRBJ2-2; D unclear. Germline V CDR1 and CDR2: SGHRS, YFSETQ. The CDR3 extends over 16 amino acids. Trimming took off 5 bases at V and 1 base at J, with 15 bases between the two ends.

This clone was counted once. The chain recombines TRBV19 with TRBJ1-1; D unclear. CDR1 is LNHDA and CDR2 is SQIVND in the germline V gene (reference sequence). The CDR3 is made up of 12 amino acids. Trimming pared 5 bases from V and 5 bases from J, leaving 9 bases between. Here the CDR3 reads CASSFFRTEAFF. DNA of the CDR3: TGTGCCAGTAGTTTCTTTAGGACTGAAGCTTTCTTT.

This rearrangement joins TRBV7-9 to TRBJ2-3; 12 nucleotides match TRBD2. The CDR3 is 15 amino acids. Germline V gives CDR1 SEHNR, CDR2 FQNEAQ (reference sequence). V was clipped by 4 bases and J by 1 base; unmatched bases: 0. CDR3 coding DNA: TGTGCCAGCAGCTGGACTAGCGGGGGCACAGATACGCAGTATTTT. Protein: CASSWTSGGTDTQYF. The variable domain in full, with the rest retrieved from reference TRBV7-9 and TRBJ2-3, is DTGVSQNPRHKITKRGQNVTFRCDPISEHNRLYWYRQTLGQGPEFLTYFQNEAQLEKSRLLSDRFSAERPKGSFSTLEIQRTEQGDSAMYLCASSWTSGGTDTQYFGPGTRLTVL.

The chain couples TRBV5-1 to TRBJ1-6; 7 nucleotides align to TRBD1. Trimming took 4 bases from V and 10 from J; bases not matched to a gene: 8. The V gene's germline CDR1 is SGHRS and CDR2 YFSETQ. There are 14 residues in the CDR3. The CDR3 DNA reads as TGCGCCAGCAGCCTGGGACAGATGGAATCACCCCTCCACTTT. This gives the protein CASSLGQMESPLHF.

The V gene is TRBV10-3, the J gene TRBJ2-5; the match to TRBD2 covers 8 bases. This CDR3 is built from 15 residues. Germline CDR1 and CDR2: ENHRY and SYGVKD. Unmatched junction bases numbered 8, after V lost 6 bases and J lost 2 bases. DNA for the CDR3: TGTGCCATCAGGGGATCTAGCGGGCTACAAGAGACCCAGTACTTC. Translating gives CAIRGSSGLQETQYF.

A single count supports this clone. The V gene is TRBV5-6, the J gene TRBJ2-4; 8 bases agree with TRBD1. Trimming cost V 1 base and J 7 bases; bases outside gene matches: 4. Germline values: CDR1 SGHDT, CDR2 YYEEEE. The CDR3 loop spans 14 amino acids. CDR3: CASSLRTGPNIQYF. For the CDR3, the DNA is TGTGCCAGCAGCTTGAGGACAGGGCCCAACATTCAGTACTTC.

The gene calls are TRBV6-9 and TRBJ1-1, with D perhaps TRBD1 (5 bases). V shed 8 bases and J shed 4 bases, with 14 bases lying between them. Germline V gives CDR1 MNHGY, CDR2 SVAAGI. The CDR3 length is 13 residues. CDR3 sequence (DNA): TGTGCCAGCCACCCGCGGGGGTCCACTGAAGCTTTCTTT. Encoded protein: CASHPRGSTEAFF.

This rearrangement joins TRBV19 to TRBJ1-2; D uncertain. CDR1 is LNHDA, CDR2 SQIVND, per germline (reference sequence). Trimming took off 7 bases at V and 6 bases at J, with 18 bases between the two ends. The CDR3 extends over 14 amino acids. In nucleotides, the CDR3 is TGTGCCAGTAACCGAGTCCCAATTATTGATGGCTACACCTTC. This sequence encodes CASNRVPIIDGYTF. Together with reference TRBV19 and TRBJ1-2, the CDR3 gives the full variable domain: DGGITQSPKYLFRKEGQNVTLSCEQNLNHDAMYWYRQDPGQGLRLIYYSQIVNDFQKGDIAEGYSVSREKKESFPLTVTSAQKNPTAFYLCASNRVPIIDGYTFGSGTRLTVV.

This clone was detected only once. The chain recombines TRBV2 with TRBJ2-7; the D is unclear. Trimming cost V 3 bases and J 3 bases, with 12 bases left between them. The CDR3 is 14 residues long. Germline CDR1 SNHLY, CDR2 FYNNEI. In nucleotides, the CDR3 is TGTGCCAGCAGTGAGGTGGCAGGTTTCTACGAGCAGTACTTC. Amino acids: CASSEVAGFYEQYF.

The chain links TRBV27 to TRBJ2-1, with 9 bases lining up with TRBD1. There are 17 residues in the CDR3. Per germline, CDR1 MNHEY and CDR2 SMNVEV (reference sequence). Germline trimming cut 2 bases from V and 7 bases from J; bases unmatched to any gene: 12. CDR3 region: CASSLMGWGQGRNEQFF. The CDR3, as DNA: TGTGCCAGCAGTTTAATGGGGTGGGGACAGGGAAGGAATGAGCAGTTCTTC.

The sample holds one count of this clone. J is TRBJ2-7 and V is TRBV6-5; D call uncertain. Trimming left V 2 bases short and J 5 bases short, with 10 bases between. This CDR3 region has 13 residues. Per germline, CDR1 MNHEY and CDR2 SVGAGI. CDR3 amino acids: CASSYLRSHEQYF. DNA for the CDR3: TGTGCCAGCAGTTACCTACGGTCTCACGAGCAGTACTTC.

The rearrangement uses TRBV14 and TRBJ1-6; 7 nucleotides line up with TRBD1. The germline V gene encodes CDR1 SGHDN and CDR2 FVKESK. V lost 4 bases and J lost 4; bases outside the gene matches: 13. CDR3 length: 18 amino acids. The DNA for the CDR3 is TGTGCCAGCAGCCCCTTAGGAGGAACAGGGGTGTATAATTCACCCCTCCACTTT. This gives the protein CASSPLGGTGVYNSPLHF.

The sample holds one count of this clone. The V and J genes are TRBV7-9 and TRBJ2-5; D is uncertain. Germline values: CDR1 SEHNR, CDR2 FQNEAQ (reference sequence). V gave up 0 bases and J gave up 4 bases, with 9 bases separating them. The length of the CDR3 is 14 residues. Written as DNA, the CDR3 is TGTGCCAGCAGCTTAGCGCATGGCGGAGAGACCCAGTACTTC. It codes for CASSLAHGGETQYF.

The chain recombines TRBV6-1 with TRBJ2-7; 12 nucleotides match TRBD2. Germline-derived CDR1 and CDR2 are MNHNS and SASEGT. Trimming at V came to 9 bases and at J to 8 bases, leaving 11 bases not matched to a gene. The CDR3 extends over 14 amino acids. The CDR3 bases are TGTGCCAGGGGTCCCCTAGCGGGGGGGCGGCAGCAGTACTTC. Translating it yields CARGPLAGGRQQYF.

The chain recombines TRBV29-1 with TRBJ2-5; 8 positions match TRBD2. This CDR3 has 14 residues. Germline lookup yields CDR1 SQVTM and CDR2 ANQGSEA. V shed 7 bases and J 3 bases; nucleotides not matched to a gene: 10. The CDR3 region is CSAPGGDWKETQYF. CDR3 in DNA: TGCAGCGCCCCGGGGGGGGACTGGAAAGAGACCCAGTACTTC. The full variable domain, completed using reference TRBV29-1 and TRBJ2-5, is SAVISQKPSRDICQRGTSLTIQCQVDSQVTMMFWYRQQPGQSLTLIATANQGSEATYESGFVIDKFPISRPNLTFSTLTVSNMSPEDSSIYLCSAPGGDWKETQYFGPGTRLLVL.

The gene calls are TRBV7-2 and TRBJ2-3, with 15 bases matching TRBD2. Germline CDR1 is SGHTA and CDR2 is FQGNSA. The CDR3 runs to 18 residues. V shed 3 bases and J 5 bases; nucleotides not matched to a gene: 9. Written as DNA, the CDR3 is TGTGCCAGCAGCTTCGGGACTAGCGGGAGGCGAAAGGGAGATACGCAGTATTTT. Translated: CASSFGTSGRRKGDTQYF. The full variable domain, in which reference TRBV7-2 and TRBJ2-3 provide the parts outside the CDR3, is GAGVSQSPSNKVTEKGKDVELRCDPISGHTALYWYRQSLGQGLEFLIYFQGNSAPDKSGLPSDRFSAERTGGSVSTLTIQRTQQEDSAVYLCASSFGTSGRRKGDTQYFGPGTRLTVL.

The chain has TRBV30 and TRBJ1-6; no clear D gene. Per the germline V gene, CDR1 is GTSNPN and CDR2 is SVGIG (reference sequence). Trimming removed 6 bases from V and 0 bases from J, with 6 bases in between. This CDR3 comprises 13 residues. The CDR3 here is CACTSSYNSPLHF. The CDR3 DNA is TGTGCCTGCACCAGCTCCTATAATTCACCCCTCCACTTT.

The V call is TRBV6-1, the J call TRBJ2-2; no clear D. The germline V gene encodes CDR1 MNHNS and CDR2 SASEGT. Deletions cut 1 base from V and 2 bases from J, with 11 bases between. This CDR3 spans 16 amino acids. The CDR3 here is CASSEGIGSNTGELFF. CDR3 nucleotide sequence: TGTGCCAGCAGTGAAGGGATTGGCAGTAACACCGGGGAGCTGTTTTTT.

The chain has TRBV5-1 and TRBJ2-1; the D gene is possibly TRBD2 (5 bases). Per the germline V gene, CDR1 is SGHRS and CDR2 is YFSETQ. Trimming took 0 bases from V and 3 from J, leaving 10 bases between them. The length of the CDR3 is 15 residues. The CDR3: CASSLVGESYNEQFF. The CDR3 DNA sequence: TGCGCCAGCAGCTTGGTCGGGGAGAGCTACAATGAGCAGTTCTTC.

The V call is TRBV11-2, the J call TRBJ2-7; 7 bases map to TRBD1. The CDR3 has 15 amino acids. V shed 5 bases, J shed 5 bases, and the junction held 12 bases outside the gene matches. CDR1 and CDR2 (germline): SGHAT, FQNNGV. This CDR3 is CASSPERGHGNEQYF. Here the CDR3 DNA reads TGTGCCAGCAGCCCGGAGAGGGGGCACGGTAACGAGCAGTACTTC.

The CDR3 loop is CASSPLSGTVLLNTEAFF. CDR3 in DNA: TGTGCCAGCTCACCATTGTCGGGGACAGTACTTTTAAACACTGAAGCTTTCTTT. This sequence joins TRBV18 and TRBJ1-1; 7 bases agree with TRBD1. The germline gives CDR1 KGHSH, CDR2 LQKENI. The V and J ends lost 2 bases and 2 bases, in that order; junction bases with no gene match: 14. This CDR3 has 18 amino acids.

J is TRBJ2-7 and V is TRBV5-4; D gene unclear. V lost 5 bases to trimming and J lost 0 bases, with 15 bases between them. This CDR3 region has 15 residues. CDR1 and CDR2 from the germline V gene are SGHNT and YYREEE (reference sequence). The CDR3 here is CASSEGLPPSYEQYF. The CDR3 bases are TGTGCCAGCAGTGAAGGGCTGCCTCCCTCCTACGAGCAGTACTTC.

This chain uses TRBV6-1 with TRBJ1-2; possibly TRBD1 for D (5 bases). CDR3 length: 12 residues. Trimming took off 6 bases at V and 8 bases at J, with 13 bases between the two ends. Germline V gene data show CDR1 as MNHNS and CDR2 as SASEGT. The CDR3 DNA is TGTGCCAGCAGATACAGGATAGGGGGCTACACCTTC. This codes for CASRYRIGGYTF.

The V gene is TRBV5-4, the J gene TRBJ2-3; D gene ambiguous. Per germline, CDR1 SGHNT and CDR2 YYREEE (reference sequence). Trimming removed 0 bases at V and 1 base at J, with 6 bases between. This CDR3 contains 14 residues. In nucleotides, the CDR3 is TGTGCCAGCAGCTTGGAGATTGGCACAGATACGCAGTATTTT. This translates into CASSLEIGTDTQYF.